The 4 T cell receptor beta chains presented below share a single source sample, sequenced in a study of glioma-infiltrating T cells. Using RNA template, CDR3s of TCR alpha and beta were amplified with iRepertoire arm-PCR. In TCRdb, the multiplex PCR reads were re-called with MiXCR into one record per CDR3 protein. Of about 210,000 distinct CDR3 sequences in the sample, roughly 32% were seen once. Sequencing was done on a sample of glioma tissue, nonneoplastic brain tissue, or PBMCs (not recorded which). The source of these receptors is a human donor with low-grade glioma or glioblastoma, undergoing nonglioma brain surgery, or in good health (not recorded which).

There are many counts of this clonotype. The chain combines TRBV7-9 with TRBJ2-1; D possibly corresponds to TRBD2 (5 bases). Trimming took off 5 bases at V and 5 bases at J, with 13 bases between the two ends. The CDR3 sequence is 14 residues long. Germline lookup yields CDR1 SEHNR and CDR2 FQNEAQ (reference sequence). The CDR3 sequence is CASSERWQHNEQFF. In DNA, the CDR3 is TGTGCCAGCAGCGAGCGGTGGCAGCACAATGAGCAGTTCTTC.

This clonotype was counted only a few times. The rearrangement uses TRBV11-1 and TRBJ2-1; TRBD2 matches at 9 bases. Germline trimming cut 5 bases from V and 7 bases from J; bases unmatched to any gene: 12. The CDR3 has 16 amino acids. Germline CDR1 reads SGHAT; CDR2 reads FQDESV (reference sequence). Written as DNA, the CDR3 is TGTGCCAGCAGCCGAGCCCCAGCGGGAGGTGGGAATGAGCAGTTCTTC. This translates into CASSRAPAGGGNEQFF.

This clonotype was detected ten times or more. The CDR3 DNA follows: TGTGCCAGCTGCGCGACAACCCACGAGCAGTACTTC. Translation gives CASCATTHEQYF. The V and J genes are TRBV2 and TRBJ2-7; the D is unclear. This CDR3 is built from 12 residues. With 8 bases removed from V and 5 bases from J, the gap between germline ends came to 13 bases. Per the germline V gene, CDR1 is SNHLY and CDR2 is FYNNEI.

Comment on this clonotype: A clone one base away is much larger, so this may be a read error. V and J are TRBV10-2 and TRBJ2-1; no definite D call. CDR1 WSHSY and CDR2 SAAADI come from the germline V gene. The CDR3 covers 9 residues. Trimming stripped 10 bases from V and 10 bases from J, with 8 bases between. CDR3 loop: CAIFHEQFF. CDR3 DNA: TGCGCCATCTTTCACGAGCAGTTCTTC.